What follows are 18 T cell receptor beta chains derived from one specimen sequenced in a study of PD-L1 blockade in urothelial cancer. Time point here: pretreatment peripheral blood. Produced via immunoSEQ multiplex PCR; TCRdb's table is partial and in-frame only. The sample comprises almost 90,000 clones, roughly 84% of which are singletons, and 2% to 2.5% rests with the top ten. The input for sequencing was PBMCs, taken around atezolizumab (anti-PD-L1) treatment. The receptors shown here come from a man in his sixties with urothelial cancer.

The chain recombines TRBV5-1 with TRBJ1-1, with TRBD1 identical over 7 bases. Germline assignment: CDR1 SGHRS and CDR2 YFSETQ. The CDR3 runs to 15 residues. The V and J ends lost 2 bases and 5 bases, in that order; junction bases with no gene match: 9. CDR3 nucleotides: TGCGCCAGCAGCTTAGCACAGGGGCACGGTACTGAAGCTTTCTTT. Its protein product is CASSLAQGHGTEAFF.

The chain joins TRBV7-2 to TRBJ2-7; possible D gene TRBD2, 5 bases. There are 13 residues in the CDR3. V lost 7 bases to trimming and J lost 2 bases, with 12 bases between them. Per germline, CDR1 SGHTA and CDR2 FQGNSA. The CDR3 loop reads CASKSGNTYEQYF. As DNA, the CDR3 is TGTGCCAGCAAGTCGGGGAATACCTACGAGCAGTACTTC.

V gene TRBV7-9 combines with J gene TRBJ1-2, with D maybe TRBD1 (5 bases). Trimming took 3 bases from V and 13 from J, leaving 9 bases between them. Germline V CDR1 and CDR2: SEHNR, FQNEAQ (reference sequence). The CDR3 is 10 amino acids. CDR3 sequence: CASSFGHLTF. The CDR3 nucleotides are TGTGCCAGCAGCTTCGGACATCTCACCTTC.

V and J are TRBV7-3 and TRBJ2-3; 14 bases agree with TRBD2. Germline lookup yields CDR1 SGHTA and CDR2 FQGTGA. V shed 3 bases, J shed 2 bases, and the junction held 1 base outside the gene matches. The CDR3 sequence is 16 residues long. CDR3 amino acids: CASSLTSGGVTDTQYF. The CDR3 coding sequence is TGTGCCAGCAGCTTGACTAGCGGGGGGGTCACAGATACGCAGTATTTT.

The rearrangement uses TRBV18 and TRBJ2-1; 8 nucleotides agree with TRBD2. From germline, CDR1 is KGHSH and CDR2 LQKENI. Unmatched junction bases numbered 19, after V lost 3 bases and J lost 6 bases. The CDR3 totals 19 residues. The CDR3 DNA follows: TGTGCCAGCTCACCCCTCCCCTCAGCGGGAGAGGGAAGACGCAATGAGCAGTTCTTC. Amino acid sequence: CASSPLPSAGEGRRNEQFF.

V and J are TRBV6-1 and TRBJ2-7; no definite D call. CDR1 and CDR2 from the germline V gene are MNHNS and SASEGT. V was pared by 8 bases and J by 3 bases, with 8 bases between. CDR3 length: 11 residues. CDR3: CASESLYEQYF. CDR3 sequence (DNA): TGTGCCAGCGAGAGCCTCTACGAGCAGTACTTC.

V gene TRBV6-5 combines with J gene TRBJ2-1; D is possibly TRBD2 (6 bases). The CDR3 sequence is 12 residues long. The V gene's germline CDR1 is MNHEY and CDR2 SVGAGI. The V end was cut by 7 bases, the J end by 6 bases, with 10 bases between. CDR3 nucleotide sequence: TGTGCCAGCATAGGGGACTCCAATGAGCAGTTCTTC. Translation: CASIGDSNEQFF.

This rearrangement joins TRBV7-8 to TRBJ2-7, with TRBD1 as a possible D gene (6 bases). V was clipped by 4 bases and J by 5 bases, with 12 bases between them. This CDR3 comprises 13 residues. In germline, CDR1 is SGHVS, CDR2 FQNEAQ. Here the CDR3 DNA reads TGTGCCAGCAGCTACATACAGGGCGACGAGCAGTACTTC. It is translated as CASSYIQGDEQYF.

The table lists this clone with a count of one. Mismatch with germline at one junction end may stem from a read error. The chain is built from TRBV4-3 and TRBJ2-7; 9 bases align to TRBD2. The CDR3 consists of 16 residues. Germline CDR1 reads LGHNA; CDR2 reads YSLEER. The chain's CDR3 is CASNQDGGTSSYEQYF. As DNA, the CDR3 is TGCGCCAGCAACCAAGATGGCGGGACTAGCTCGTACGAGCAGTACTTC.

The sample holds one count of this clone. J is TRBJ2-1 and V is TRBV6-5, with D maybe TRBD2 (5 bases). The germline V and J ends were trimmed by 4 bases and 9 bases, with 13 bases remaining between them. Germline CDR1 is MNHEY and CDR2 is SVGAGI. The CDR3 is made up of 13 amino acids. The CDR3 nucleotides read TGTGCCAGCAGTTTACAGTTAGCGCGTGAGCAGTTCTTC. It encodes CASSLQLAREQFF.

Worth noting for this clone: The sample carries other DNA sequences with the same CDR3. The chain has TRBV30 and TRBJ1-5; no reliable D call. The germline V gene encodes CDR1 GTSNPN and CDR2 SVGIG (reference sequence). Between the trimmed V and J ends, which lost 1 base and 3 bases, there was a span of 7 bases. CDR3 length: 13 residues. The CDR3 loop is CAWSGQVNQPQHF. The CDR3 DNA reads as TGTGCCTGGAGTGGGCAGGTCAATCAGCCCCAGCATTTT. Variable domain in full (rest from reference TRBV30 and TRBJ1-5): SQTIHQWPATLVQPVGSPLSLECTVEGTSNPNLYWYRQAAGRGLQLLFYSVGIGQISSEVPQNLSASRPQDRQFILSSKKLLLSDSGFYLCAWSGQVNQPQHFGDGTRLSIL.

This sequence joins TRBV16 and TRBJ2-5, with D maybe TRBD1 (6 bases). The J call may be in error: the DNA end matches TRBJ2-7 better. The CDR3 totals 13 residues. Germline lookup yields CDR1 KGHSY and CDR2 FQNENV. As DNA, the CDR3 is TGTGCCAGCAGCCAAACAGGGTCCTACGAGCAGTACTTC. It translates to CASSQTGSYEQYF.

A single count supports this clone. CDR3 sequence reads: CASSQTGSHEQYF. The CDR3, as DNA: TGCGCCAGCAGCCAGACAGGGTCCCACGAGCAGTACTTC. The J gene is TRBJ2-7, the V gene TRBV4-3; TRBD1 aligns across 7 bases. The V gene end was trimmed by 3 bases and the J gene end by 5 bases; junction bases not matched to a gene: 4. The CDR3 extends over 13 amino acids. The germline gives CDR1 LGHNA, CDR2 YSLEER.

The genes are TRBV27 and TRBJ2-1, with 9 bases that match TRBD2. The CDR3 loop spans 15 amino acids. Germline loops: CDR1 MNHEY, CDR2 SMNVEV (reference sequence). Unmatched junction bases numbered 13, after V lost 6 bases and J lost 10 bases. CDR3 in DNA: TGTGCCAGCAGGTCGGCGGGAGGGTATTCAGAGGAGCAGTTCTTC. It translates to CASRSAGGYSEEQFF.

This clone was seen only once. This chain links TRBV19 with TRBJ2-7; 7 nucleotides match TRBD1. CDR3 length equals 14 residues. The V and J ends lost 4 bases and 2 bases, in that order; junction bases with no gene match: 5. Germline CDR1 is LNHDA and CDR2 is SQIVND (reference sequence). CDR3 amino acids: CASSNRDRPYEQYF. The CDR3 DNA is TGTGCCAGTAGTAACCGGGACAGACCCTACGAGCAGTACTTC.

This clone occurred a few times. This chain links TRBV7-9 with TRBJ2-7; TRBD1 agrees at 7 bases. Trimming removed 5 bases from V and 3 bases from J; junction bases left unmatched: 1. CDR1 and CDR2 (germline): SEHNR, FQNEAQ (reference sequence). The CDR3 is 12 amino acids. Written as DNA, the CDR3 is TGTGCCAGCAGCAGACAGGGCTACGAGCAGTACTTC. Translated: CASSRQGYEQYF. Variable domain in full (rest from reference TRBV7-9 and TRBJ2-7): DTGVSQNPRHKITKRGQNVTFRCDPISEHNRLYWYRQTLGQGPEFLTYFQNEAQLEKSRLLSDRFSAERPKGSFSTLEIQRTEQGDSAMYLCASSRQGYEQYFGPGTRLTVT.

This clone was detected once. This chain links TRBV28 with TRBJ1-1; a possible D gene is TRBD1 (6 bases). Germline CDR1 and CDR2: MDHEN and SYDVKM. Trimming took 2 bases from V and 11 from J, leaving 27 bases between them. CDR3 length: 17 amino acids. CDR3 DNA sequence: TGTGCCAGCAGTTTAACCAATCCGCCCCGGACAGATCAATGGGCTTTCTTT. Translated, it gives CASSLTNPPRTDQWAFF.

This chain connects TRBV27 to TRBJ1-2, with 7 bases identical to TRBD1. V dropped 10 bases and J dropped 0; count of bases not matched to a gene: 11. CDR1 MNHEY and CDR2 SMNVEV come from the germline V gene (reference sequence). The CDR3 is made up of 15 amino acids. The CDR3 spells CATQGGDRANYGYTF. The CDR3 DNA reads TGTGCCACCCAGGGGGGTGACCGAGCTAACTATGGCTACACCTTC.